This T cell receptor (beta chain) was found in a study of T cells in tumors after PD-1 blockade. Findings and caveats of the study: Some novel exhausted tumor clones appeared in pre-treatment blood, suggesting peripheral recruitment.

Germline values: CDR1 SGHRS, CDR2 YFSETQ. V trimming: 0 bases; J trimming: 7 bases; junction bases outside the gene matches: 7. The CDR3 has 15 amino acids. The repertoire was sequenced with immunoSEQ multiplex PCR; TCRdb's copy has only in-frame clones and lacks some. The sample consists of 9,000 to 15,000 clones, approximately 57% of them appearing once. In the case of this clone: Its antigen remains unknown.

The specimen comprised tumor tissue, sampled before anti-PD-1 treatment. The gene calls are TRBV5-1 and TRBJ1-2, with TRBD1 identical over 9 bases. The origin of this receptor is a human donor with basal cell carcinoma. As DNA, the CDR3 is TGCGCCAGCAGCTTGGGGGGACAGGGACTCGGTGGCTACACCTTC. Translated, it gives CASSLGGQGLGGYTF.